The clone carrying this T cell receptor beta chain was picked up a small number of times. Its target is not known. A read error may account for a junction end that differs from germline. Germline values: CDR1 SNHLY, CDR2 FYNNEI. The CDR3 length is 14 residues. The sample is drawn from a study of identical twins' blood T cells. As for the study in general: About 50 million reads came from roughly 12 libraries, six alpha, six beta. General observations from the study: Twins shared more top CDR3 clonotypes than unrelated donors did. V gene usage reportedly matched far better within twin pairs than unrelated donors.

All three twin pairs grew up together with likely shared infections and vaccines. TCRdb independently ran MiXCR on the 5' RACE reads; one entry per CDR3 protein. Of hundreds of thousands of distinct CDR3 sequences in the sample, 28% were seen once. This receptor was taken from a woman between 18 and 49 years old in good health. What was sequenced was PBMCs. The chain has TRBV2 and TRBJ1-2, with 7 positions matching TRBD1. CDR3 nucleotides: TGTGCCAGCAGCCCCCGGGACAGCTCCTATGGCTACGCCTTC. This codes for CASSPRDSSYGYAF.